Described below is a single T cell receptor beta chain sequence and its context. These data come from a study of blood T cell repertoires in COVID-19. For the study at large: T cells, B-cell-depleted T cells, or PBMCs supplied cDNA or gDNA.

Per the study methods: Estimated nucleated cell counts came from reference gene primer amplification. The table came from immunoSEQ multiplex PCR; TCRdb's copy has only in-frame clones and leaves some out. V, J and clone size reflect that table, while D and trimming were determined from the DNA. The sample includes a few hundred thousand clones, 85% to 90% of them seen just once. The V and J ends lost 6 bases and 4 bases, in that order; junction bases with no gene match: 8. Germline V lookup: CDR1 SQVTM, CDR2 ANQGSEA. This CDR3 is built from 13 residues. The J gene is TRBJ1-2, the V gene TRBV29-1; 7 nucleotides line up with TRBD1. This clonotype was obtained from a man aged 60 to 75 with acute or convalescent COVID-19. The sequencing input was peripheral blood. Here the CDR3 DNA reads TGCAGCGTGGGTACCGGGACAGCCTATGGCTACACCTTC. Protein: CSVGTGTAYGYTF.